This T cell receptor (beta chain) was captured by sequencing in a study of T cells in Graves' hyperthyroidism and ophthalmopathy (dated by TCRdb to the late 2010s). Describing the broader study: Peripheral blood was sampled at the time of initial diagnosis, prior to any treatment. The paper reports TCR Vbeta CDR3 sequencing of some 140 peripheral blood samples: approximately 41 ophthalmopathy, 70 to 85 hyperthyroidism and around 17 progressor patients. After sampling, hyperthyroidism patients received methimazole starting at 30 mg daily, and ophthalmopathy patients received high-dose intravenous methylprednisolone. Whether ophthalmopathy could be predicted prospectively was tested in an independent validation cohort made up of approximately 19 hyperthyroidism patients plus 17 patients who later progressed to ophthalmopathy. Thyroid tissue and blood T-cell repertoires from about 6 Graves' hyperthyroidism patients were also compared in the study. For training and testing, the 100 or so patients in the discovery cohort were randomly divided in a 7:3 ratio. To identify TCR V-J signatures that set the groups apart, the researchers used a discovery cohort of 100 patients, made up of around 40 with Graves' ophthalmopathy and about 55 with stable Graves' hyperthyroidism. General findings and caveats noted by the study authors: Most expanded thyroid clonotypes (frequency above 0.001) were also found in blood, which suggests that blood repertoires may mirror thyroid immune responses. A model built on a 13 V-J signature distinguished ophthalmopathy from stable hyperthyroidism, reaching over 85% sensitivity and 81.08% specificity in cross-validation and 80%/75% in testing. In validation, progression to ophthalmopathy was predicted by the model with almost 71% sensitivity and 72.22% specificity, a median of approximately 6.5 months before onset. No statistical method was used to fix the sample size in advance, and group allocation was not hidden from the investigators.

The TCR beta CDR3 regions were amplified from RNA transcripts. The TCR CDR3 was subjected to a first round of RT-PCR using the HTBI primer set and the Qiagen OneStep RT-PCR kit. Libraries were constructed in a second round of multiplex PCR, after which size selection and purification were performed. Paired-end sequencing of the libraries was performed with 100 bp reads on an Illumina HiSeq2000. The authors processed their data as follows. Raw data were processed with SOAPnuke, discarding reads with adapters, uncalled bases, mean Phred below 15, or no exact constant-primer or identifier match. High-quality paired reads were merged using COPE v1.2.5, and each unique nucleotide sequence was defined as a clonotype. MiTCR v1.1 was used to align the clonotypes against IMGT TRBV, TRBD and TRBJ reference segments. The analysis was restricted to V-J combinations with a frequency above 0.0001, which together covered approximately 99% of the repertoires. The TCS score was defined as F50 (clonal expansion) divided by E x V (chaos), with BLOSUM62-based TCRdist calculated between CDR3 peptides within each V-J. Welch's t-statistics and random forest reduced roughly 530 V-J features to 10 to 15, which were used in a naive Bayes classifier (R e1071). TCRdb trimmed the raw reads at Q25, called clones with MiXCR and kept productive beta chains. Identical CDR3 protein sequences are pooled into one entry, listed with their most common genes and DNA. These V and J calls are TCRdb output, not the study's own analysis. In this sample the table shows some 420,000 distinct CDR3 sequences, about an eighth of which occur a single time. The ten largest clonotypes hold 5% to 6.5% of the sample.

Stable Graves' hyperthyroidism was defined as the absence of progression to ophthalmopathy over 18 months of follow-up. Hyperthyroidism patients were newly diagnosed, had a disease duration of under 2 months, and were aged 18 to 65 years. Any patient with an uncontrolled infection, another autoimmune disease, pregnancy or lactation was excluded. Diagnoses were based on clinical symptoms, serum thyroxine and TRAb, thyroid ultrasound and orbital computed tomography. PBMCs were separated from roughly 10 ml of fresh peripheral blood using Ficoll-Paque density gradient centrifugation. Total RNA was extracted with Trizol reagent, and quality was checked on an Agilent 2100 Bioanalyzer. This clonotype was detected many times. It has no known antigen specificity. No per-base quality is available; no much larger clone lies one base away. CDR1 KGHSY and CDR2 FQNENV are derived from the germline V gene. The CDR3 covers 15 residues, taking in both the cysteine and the phenylalanine. Only the CDR3 region is kept as DNA, spanning 45 bases read in frame from base 1. The germline ends are 19 bases apart after V is trimmed by 8 bases and J by 3 bases.

This clonotype was sampled from a woman aged 18 to 35 with Graves' hyperthyroidism. The sequence links TRBV16 to TRBJ1-1, with the D gene not clear enough to name. Sequencing input: blood. The nucleotide sequence is given as TGTGCCAGCGCCGGTACGGCTGATCGGGACACTGAAGCTTTCTTT. Its coded protein is CASAGTADRDTEAFF.